This is a list of T cell receptor beta chains from one sample in a study of CD8 T cells in ankylosing spondylitis. TCRdb reprocessed the 5' RACE reads with MiXCR, giving one entry per CDR3 protein. The profile shows about 24,000 distinct CDR3 sequences, 10% to 15% of them singletons. The sample was blood. These receptor sequences come from a male donor with ankylosing spondylitis or in good health (not recorded which). Both conserved end residues are part of each CDR3. The D gene is left open where the match is weak. Some rows mark clone size as missing; the rest say once, few, many or name a class of expanded clone.

J gene: TRBJ1-1
clone size: few
D gene: NA
V gene: TRBV20-1
CDR3 DNA: TGCAGTGCTGTCCGGACGGTGAACACTGAAGCTTTCTTT
CDR3 protein: CSAVRTVNTEAFF

J gene: TRBJ2-1
clone size: few
D gene: NA
V gene: TRBV5-1
CDR3 DNA: TGCGCCAGCAGCTCTGGGGCTACCGAACAGTTCTTC
CDR3 protein: CASSSGATEQFF

J gene: TRBJ2-2
clone size: few
D gene: NA
V gene: TRBV20-1
CDR3 DNA: TGCAGTGCCTGGGGACCAACCGGGGAGCTGTTTTTT
CDR3 protein: CSAWGPTGELFF

J gene: TRBJ2-4
clone size: many
D gene: NA
V gene: TRBV20-1
CDR3 DNA: TGCAGTGCTAGGTCGGCAATAGCCAAAAACATTCAGTACTTC
CDR3 protein: CSARSAIAKNIQYF

J gene: TRBJ2-4
clone size: few
D gene: NA
V gene: TRBV7-2
CDR3 DNA: TGTGCCAGCAGCTGGGCGGACCTAGCCAAAAACATTCAGTACTTC
CDR3 protein: CASSWADLAKNIQYF

J gene: TRBJ2-5
clone size: many
D gene: NA
V gene: TRBV7-3
CDR3 DNA: TGTGCCAGCAGCTTAACGCTGGGAGAGACCCAGTACTTC
CDR3 protein: CASSLTLGETQYF

J gene: TRBJ2-2
clone size: many
D gene: NA
V gene: TRBV20-1
CDR3 DNA: TGCAGTGCTAGCGCGCGTTACACCGGGGAGCTGTTTTTT
CDR3 protein: CSASARYTGELFF

J gene: TRBJ1-6
clone size: NA
D gene: NA
V gene: TRBV11-2
CDR3 DNA: TGTGCCAGCAGCTTAGATAACGGGGATTCACCCCTCCACTTT
CDR3 protein: CASSLDNGDSPLHF

J gene: TRBJ2-3
clone size: many
D gene: NA
V gene: TRBV6-5
CDR3 DNA: TGTGCCAGCAGTACCGCAGGGATGGATACGCAGTATTTT
CDR3 protein: CASSTAGMDTQYF

J gene: TRBJ1-5
clone size: few
D gene: NA
V gene: TRBV28
CDR3 DNA: TGTGCCAGCAGTTTCGTTGAGGAGAATCAGCCCCAGCATTTT
CDR3 protein: CASSFVEENQPQHF

J gene: TRBJ2-3
clone size: many
D gene: TRBD2
V gene: TRBV28
CDR3 DNA: TGTGCCAGCAGTTTCCCGCGGGGGGGCACAGATACGCAGTATTTT
CDR3 protein: CASSFPRGGTDTQYF

J gene: TRBJ1-5
clone size: NA
D gene: NA
V gene: TRBV5-1
CDR3 DNA: TGCGCCAGCAGGGAAGGAGGCAATCAGCCCCAGCATTTT
CDR3 protein: CASREGGNQPQHF

J gene: TRBJ1-4
clone size: NA
D gene: NA
V gene: TRBV5-1
CDR3 DNA: TGCGCCAGCAGCTTGGAGGGCAGGGATGAAAAACTGTTTTTT
CDR3 protein: CASSLEGRDEKLFF

J gene: TRBJ2-7
clone size: few
D gene: TRBD1
V gene: TRBV6-2/TRBV6-3
CDR3 DNA: TGTGCCAGCAGTCAAACGGGACAGGGGAGCTACGAGCAGTACTTC
CDR3 protein: CASSQTGQGSYEQYF

J gene: TRBJ2-2
clone size: NA
D gene: NA
V gene: TRBV2
CDR3 DNA: TGTGCCAGCAGTCAAGGGCTCACCGGGGAGCTGTTTTTT
CDR3 protein: CASSQGLTGELFF

J gene: TRBJ2-5
clone size: NA
D gene: NA
V gene: TRBV6-6
CDR3 DNA: TGTGCCAGCAGTTACCGGACGGCCCGTCTCCAAGAGACCCAGTACTTC
CDR3 protein: CASSYRTARLQETQYF

J gene: TRBJ2-1
clone size: many
D gene: NA
V gene: TRBV20-1
CDR3 DNA: TGCAGTGCTAGCCGCCCCGACAGGAGCTCCTACAATGAGCAGTTCTTC
CDR3 protein: CSASRPDRSSYNEQFF

J gene: TRBJ2-1
clone size: few
D gene: NA
V gene: TRBV12-3/TRBV12-4
CDR3 DNA: TGTGCCAGCAGCCCCGAACGGTACAATGAGCAGTTCTTC
CDR3 protein: CASSPERYNEQFF

J gene: TRBJ2-1
clone size: many
D gene: TRBD2
V gene: TRBV15
CDR3 DNA: TGTGCCACCAGCGGCCCTATAGCGGGAGGACGGAATGAGCAGTTCTTC
CDR3 protein: CATSGPIAGGRNEQFF

J gene: TRBJ1-6
clone size: many
D gene: NA
V gene: TRBV4-3
CDR3 DNA: TGCGCCAGCAGCCAAGAAATTGAATGGTCGAAGGGTTCACCCCTCCACTTT
CDR3 protein: CASSQEIEWSKGSPLHF

J gene: TRBJ1-4
clone size: NA
D gene: TRBD1
V gene: TRBV14
CDR3 DNA: TGTGCCAGCAGCCCGGGACAGGGGCATGAAAAACTGTTTTTT
CDR3 protein: CASSPGQGHEKLFF

J gene: TRBJ2-1
clone size: NA
D gene: NA
V gene: TRBV6-1
CDR3 DNA: TGTGCCAGCAGTGAAATTAGGGATGAGCAGTTCTTC
CDR3 protein: CASSEIRDEQFF

J gene: TRBJ2-1
clone size: many
D gene: NA
V gene: TRBV20-1
CDR3 DNA: TGCAGTGCTACAGGGGGGTACAATGAGCAGTTCTTC
CDR3 protein: CSATGGYNEQFF

J gene: TRBJ2-3
clone size: few
D gene: TRBD2
V gene: TRBV6-5
CDR3 DNA: TGTGCCAGCAGTCAAATAGCGGGAGAATCAGATACGCAGTATTTT
CDR3 protein: CASSQIAGESDTQYF

J gene: TRBJ2-3
clone size: few
D gene: TRBD1
V gene: TRBV7-8
CDR3 DNA: TGTGCCAGCAGCATACCGACAGGGCAGATCACAGATACGCAGTATTTT
CDR3 protein: CASSIPTGQITDTQYF

J gene: TRBJ2-7
clone size: few
D gene: NA
V gene: TRBV12-3/TRBV12-4
CDR3 DNA: TGTGCCAGCAGTTTAAGAAGGGTGGGCGGCGAGCAGTACTTC
CDR3 protein: CASSLRRVGGEQYF

J gene: TRBJ1-1
clone size: NA
D gene: TRBD1
V gene: TRBV7-9
CDR3 DNA: TGTGCCAGCAGCCCTCGACAGGGTACTGAAGCTTTCTTT
CDR3 protein: CASSPRQGTEAFF

J gene: TRBJ2-2
clone size: many
D gene: NA
V gene: TRBV24-1
CDR3 DNA: TGTGCCACCAAGACGGGGCTGGACACCGGGGAGCTGTTTTTT
CDR3 protein: CATKTGLDTGELFF

J gene: TRBJ2-2
clone size: few
D gene: TRBD2
V gene: TRBV29-1
CDR3 DNA: TGCAGCGTTGAAGGGACTAGCGGGAGTGGCGGGGAGCTGTTTTTT
CDR3 protein: CSVEGTSGSGGELFF

J gene: TRBJ2-1
clone size: few
D gene: NA
V gene: TRBV20-1
CDR3 DNA: TGCAGTGCTAGAGATGGATCCCCAGGGCGGAATGAGCAGTTCTTC
CDR3 protein: CSARDGSPGRNEQFF

J gene: TRBJ2-3
clone size: many
D gene: NA
V gene: TRBV5-1
CDR3 DNA: TGCGCCAGCAGCCTAACGACAGACTCTAGCACAGATACGCAGTATTTT
CDR3 protein: CASSLTTDSSTDTQYF

J gene: TRBJ2-7
clone size: many
D gene: TRBD2
V gene: TRBV7-2
CDR3 DNA: TGTGCCAGCAGCTTATTGTCTAGCGGGAACGCCGAGCAGTACTTC
CDR3 protein: CASSLLSSGNAEQYF

J gene: TRBJ1-1
clone size: many
D gene: NA
V gene: TRBV29-1
CDR3 DNA: TGCAGCGTTGACCCCGGGCAGGCCAAACGTGTCTTT
CDR3 protein: CSVDPGQAKRVF